This T cell receptor (beta chain) was identified during a study of T cell changes during pregnancy in multiple sclerosis. The CDR3 is 13 amino acids. Germline CDR1 and CDR2: SGHTA and FQGTGA. V lost 5 bases, J lost 5 bases, and 2 bases stayed unmatched. Here immunoSEQ multiplex PCR was the method, and the copy in TCRdb shows in-frame clones only, minus some. This sample has 70,000 to 85,000 clones, with 92% found just once. The V call is TRBV7-3, the J call TRBJ2-1; TRBD1 agrees at 8 bases. This specimen was peripheral blood, taken before pregnancy. The TCR originated in a female donor with multiple sclerosis, enrolled in a pregnancy study. The CDR3 reads CASSAQGDNEQFF. The CDR3, as DNA: TGTGCCAGCAGCGCACAGGGGGACAATGAGCAGTTCTTC.